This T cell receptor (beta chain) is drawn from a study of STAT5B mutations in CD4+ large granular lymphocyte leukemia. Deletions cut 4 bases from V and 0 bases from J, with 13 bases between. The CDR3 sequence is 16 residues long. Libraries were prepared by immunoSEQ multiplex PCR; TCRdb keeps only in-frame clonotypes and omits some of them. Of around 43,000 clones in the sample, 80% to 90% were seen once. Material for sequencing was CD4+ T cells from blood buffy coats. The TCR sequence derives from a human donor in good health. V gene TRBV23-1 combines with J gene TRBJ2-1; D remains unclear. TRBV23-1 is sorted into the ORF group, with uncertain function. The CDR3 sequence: CASSRPPKSSYNEQFF. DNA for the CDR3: TGCGCCAGCAGTCGCCCTCCCAAGAGCTCCTACAATGAGCAGTTCTTC.